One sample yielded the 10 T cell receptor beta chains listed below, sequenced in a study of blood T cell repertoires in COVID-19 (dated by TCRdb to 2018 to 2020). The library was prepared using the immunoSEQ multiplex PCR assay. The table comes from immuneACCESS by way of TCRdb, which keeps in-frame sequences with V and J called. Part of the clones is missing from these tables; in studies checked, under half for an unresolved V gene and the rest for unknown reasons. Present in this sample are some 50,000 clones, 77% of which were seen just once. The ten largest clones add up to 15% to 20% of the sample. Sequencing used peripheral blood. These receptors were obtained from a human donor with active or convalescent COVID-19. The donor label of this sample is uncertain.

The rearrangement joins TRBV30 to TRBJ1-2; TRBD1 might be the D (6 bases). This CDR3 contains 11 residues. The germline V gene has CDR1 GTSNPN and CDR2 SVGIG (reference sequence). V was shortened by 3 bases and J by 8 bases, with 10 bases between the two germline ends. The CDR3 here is CAWRKGEGYTF. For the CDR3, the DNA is TGTGCCTGGAGAAAGGGGGAGGGCTACACCTTC.

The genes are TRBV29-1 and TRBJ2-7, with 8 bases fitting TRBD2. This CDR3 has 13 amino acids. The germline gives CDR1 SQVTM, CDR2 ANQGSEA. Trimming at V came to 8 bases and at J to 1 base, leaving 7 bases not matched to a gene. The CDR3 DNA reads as TGCAGCTCCACTAGCGGCGAATCCTACGAGCAGTACTTC. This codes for CSSTSGESYEQYF.

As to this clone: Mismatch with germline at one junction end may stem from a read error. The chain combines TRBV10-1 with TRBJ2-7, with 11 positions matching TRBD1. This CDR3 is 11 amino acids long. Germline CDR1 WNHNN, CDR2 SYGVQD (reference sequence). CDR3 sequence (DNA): TGCGCCAGCTCCGGACAGGGGGCGGCCAACTTC. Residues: CASSGQGAANF.

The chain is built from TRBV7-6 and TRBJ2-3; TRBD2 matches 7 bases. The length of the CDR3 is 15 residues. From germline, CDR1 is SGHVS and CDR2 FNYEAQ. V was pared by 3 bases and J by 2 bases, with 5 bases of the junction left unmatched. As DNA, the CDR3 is TGTGCCAGCAGCTTTTTCCAGCGGGACACAGATACGCAGTATTTT. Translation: CASSFFQRDTDTQYF.

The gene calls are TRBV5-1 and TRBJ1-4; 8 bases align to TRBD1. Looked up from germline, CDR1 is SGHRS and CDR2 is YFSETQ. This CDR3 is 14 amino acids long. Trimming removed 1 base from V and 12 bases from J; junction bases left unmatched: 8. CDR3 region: CASSLRSGGFELFF. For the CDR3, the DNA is TGCGCCAGCAGCTTGCGTTCAGGGGGCTTCGAACTGTTTTTT.

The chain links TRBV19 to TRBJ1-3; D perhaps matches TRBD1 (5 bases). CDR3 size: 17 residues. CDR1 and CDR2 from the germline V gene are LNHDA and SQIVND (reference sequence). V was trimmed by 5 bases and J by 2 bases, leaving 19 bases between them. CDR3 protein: CASSGGDGRPTGNTIYF. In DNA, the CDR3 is TGTGCCAGTAGTGGGGGGGACGGCAGGCCGACTGGAAACACCATATATTTT.

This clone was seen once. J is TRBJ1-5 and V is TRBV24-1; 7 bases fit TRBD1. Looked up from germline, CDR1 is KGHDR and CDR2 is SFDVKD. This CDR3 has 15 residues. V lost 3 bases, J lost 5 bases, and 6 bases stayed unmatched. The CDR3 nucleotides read TGTGCCACCAGTGATCCGGGACAGTTAGATCAGCCCCAGCATTTT. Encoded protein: CATSDPGQLDQPQHF.

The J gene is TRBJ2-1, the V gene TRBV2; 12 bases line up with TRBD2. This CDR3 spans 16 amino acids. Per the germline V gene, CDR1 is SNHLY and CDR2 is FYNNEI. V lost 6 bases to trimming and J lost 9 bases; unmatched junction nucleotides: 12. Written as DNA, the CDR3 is TGTGCCAGCAGCCAAGGGCGACTAGCGGGAGTTGCTGAGCAGTTCTTC. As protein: CASSQGRLAGVAEQFF.

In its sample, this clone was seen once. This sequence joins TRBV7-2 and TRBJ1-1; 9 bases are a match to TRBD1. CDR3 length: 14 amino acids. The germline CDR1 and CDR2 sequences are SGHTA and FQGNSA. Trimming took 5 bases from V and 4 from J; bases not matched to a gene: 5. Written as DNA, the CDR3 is TGTGCCAGCAGCCAGACAGGGGGAGGCACTGAAGCTTTCTTT. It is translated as CASSQTGGGTEAFF.

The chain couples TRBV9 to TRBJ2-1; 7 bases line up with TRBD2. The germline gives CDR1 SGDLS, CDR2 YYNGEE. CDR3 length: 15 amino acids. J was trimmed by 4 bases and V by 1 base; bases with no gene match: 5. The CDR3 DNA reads TGTGCCAGCAGCGTATACGGGACTAAATACAATGAGCAGTTCTTC. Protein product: CASSVYGTKYNEQFF.